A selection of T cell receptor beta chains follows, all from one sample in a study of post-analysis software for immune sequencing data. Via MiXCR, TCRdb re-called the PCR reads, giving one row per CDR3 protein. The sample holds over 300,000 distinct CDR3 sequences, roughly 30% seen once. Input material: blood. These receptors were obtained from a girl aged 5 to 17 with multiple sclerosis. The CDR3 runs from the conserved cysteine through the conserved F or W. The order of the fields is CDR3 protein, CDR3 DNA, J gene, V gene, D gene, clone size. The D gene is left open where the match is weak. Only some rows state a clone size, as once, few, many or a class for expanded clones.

CDR3aa: CASDKTLGPRGTEAFF; CDR3nt: TGTGCTAGTGATAAAACCCTGGGACCCAGGGGGACTGAAGCTTTCTTT; j_gene: TRBJ1-1; v_gene: TRBV12-5; d_gene: TRBD1; abundance: NA
CDR3aa: CASSQDWQGHTQYF; CDR3nt: TGCGCCAGCAGCCAAGATTGGCAGGGGCATACGCAGTATTTT; j_gene: TRBJ2-3; v_gene: TRBV4-3; d_gene: NA; abundance: NA
CDR3aa: CASSFGLAKETQYF; CDR3nt: TGTGCCAGCAGCTTTGGGCTAGCCAAAGAGACCCAGTACTTC; j_gene: TRBJ2-5; v_gene: TRBV7-8; d_gene: NA; abundance: NA
CDR3aa: CASSQDGGGAAYEQYF; CDR3nt: TGTGCTAGCAGCCAAGACGGCGGGGGGGCAGCATACGAGCAGTACTTC; j_gene: TRBJ2-7; v_gene: TRBV4-2; d_gene: TRBD2; abundance: few
CDR3aa: CASSFDRGYNEQFF; CDR3nt: TGTGCCAGCAGTTTCGACAGGGGCTACAATGAGCAGTTCTTC; j_gene: TRBJ2-1; v_gene: TRBV27; d_gene: TRBD1; abundance: NA
CDR3aa: CASTLAAIRGEQFF; CDR3nt: TGTGCCAGCACCCTTGCGGCCATACGGGGTGAGCAGTTCTTC; j_gene: TRBJ2-1; v_gene: TRBV12-3/TRBV12-4; d_gene: NA; abundance: NA
CDR3aa: CASSSRGETQYF; CDR3nt: TGCGCCAGCAGCTCCAGGGGTGAGACCCAGTACTTC; j_gene: TRBJ2-5; v_gene: TRBV5-1; d_gene: NA; abundance: few
CDR3aa: CASSLEERWLLDGQFF; CDR3nt: TGTGCCAGCAGCTTGGAGGAGCGGTGGCTTTTGGATGGGCAGTTCTTC; j_gene: TRBJ2-1; v_gene: TRBV7-2; d_gene: NA; abundance: NA
CDR3aa: CASSLSGIEYEQYF; CDR3nt: TGTGCCAGCAGCTTGTCAGGGATTGAATACGAGCAGTACTTC; j_gene: TRBJ2-7; v_gene: TRBV5-6; d_gene: NA; abundance: few
CDR3aa: CASSSSGQGPTDTQYF; CDR3nt: TGTGCCAGCAGTTCCTCCGGGCAGGGTCCTACAGATACGCAGTATTTT; j_gene: TRBJ2-3; v_gene: TRBV28; d_gene: NA; abundance: NA
CDR3aa: CASSSAGGSDEQYF; CDR3nt: TGTGCCAGCAGTTCCGCAGGGGGCAGCGACGAGCAGTACTTC; j_gene: TRBJ2-7; v_gene: TRBV6-2/TRBV6-3; d_gene: TRBD1; abundance: NA
CDR3aa: CASSIGGRETQYF; CDR3nt: TGTGCCAGCAGCATAGGGGGGAGAGAGACCCAGTACTTC; j_gene: TRBJ2-5; v_gene: TRBV11-2; d_gene: NA; abundance: few
CDR3aa: CASSVGLAGIWAQYF; CDR3nt: TGTGCCAGCAGTGTGGGACTAGCGGGTATCTGGGCCCAGTACTTC; j_gene: TRBJ2-5; v_gene: TRBV12-3/TRBV12-4; d_gene: TRBD2; abundance: NA
CDR3aa: CATSRGPLTQYF; CDR3nt: TGTGCCACCAGCAGAGGACCGCTGACCCAGTACTTC; j_gene: TRBJ2-5; v_gene: TRBV15; d_gene: NA; abundance: few
CDR3aa: CASSYPIGGGGTDTQYF; CDR3nt: TGTGCCAGCAGCTATCCGATCGGAGGCGGGGGCACAGATACGCAGTATTTT; j_gene: TRBJ2-3; v_gene: TRBV7-8; d_gene: NA; abundance: NA
CDR3aa: CASSLGGGWNEQFF; CDR3nt: TGTGCCAGCAGTTTAGGCGGGGGGTGGAATGAGCAGTTCTTC; j_gene: TRBJ2-1; v_gene: TRBV12-3/TRBV12-4; d_gene: TRBD2; abundance: few
CDR3aa: CASSADSPYQPQHF; CDR3nt: TGTGCCAGCAGTGCAGACAGCCCTTATCAGCCCCAGCATTTT; j_gene: TRBJ1-5; v_gene: TRBV25-1; d_gene: NA; abundance: NA
CDR3aa: CASGGLRSVGYGYTF; CDR3nt: TGTGCCAGCGGGGGGTTGAGGTCAGTTGGGTATGGCTACACCTTC; j_gene: TRBJ1-2; v_gene: TRBV6-1; d_gene: NA; abundance: NA
CDR3aa: CASSSTSGDYNEQFF; CDR3nt: TGCGCCAGCAGCTCGACTAGCGGGGACTACAATGAGCAGTTCTTC; j_gene: TRBJ2-1; v_gene: TRBV5-1; d_gene: TRBD2; abundance: NA
CDR3aa: CASSTTWFNQPQHF; CDR3nt: TGTGCCAGCAGTACGACCTGGTTCAATCAGCCCCAGCATTTT; j_gene: TRBJ1-5; v_gene: TRBV6-1; d_gene: NA; abundance: NA
CDR3aa: CAGSQTGTGGYNEQFF; CDR3nt: TGTGCCGGCAGCCAAACCGGGACAGGGGGCTACAATGAGCAGTTCTTC; j_gene: TRBJ2-1; v_gene: TRBV3-1; d_gene: TRBD1; abundance: NA
CDR3aa: CSASGRPREQYF; CDR3nt: TGCAGTGCTAGTGGCCGCCCTAGGGAGCAGTACTTC; j_gene: TRBJ2-7; v_gene: TRBV20-1; d_gene: NA; abundance: few
CDR3aa: CASSPASSSGANVLTF; CDR3nt: TGTGCCAGCAGTCCCGCGAGTAGCTCTGGGGCCAACGTCCTGACTTTC; j_gene: TRBJ2-6; v_gene: TRBV28; d_gene: NA; abundance: NA